Reported below is one TCR beta chain. The data were taken from a study of blood T cell repertoires in COVID-19. Looking at the study overall: Acute and convalescent COVID-19 specimens originated in the United States, Italy and Spain.

This CDR3 is built from 14 residues. From germline, CDR1 is DFQATT and CDR2 SNEGSKA (reference sequence). V lost 3 bases and J 5 bases, leaving 14 bases between the germline ends. The table came from immunoSEQ multiplex PCR; TCRdb's copy has only in-frame clones and leaves some out. The repertoire holds tens of thousands of clones, roughly 87% seen once, with about 5% in the top ten. Sequencing used peripheral blood. This receptor was taken from a woman aged 45-65 years with active COVID-19. The chain combines TRBV20-1 with TRBJ1-5; a possible D gene is TRBD1 (6 bases). The CDR3 DNA reads as TGCAGTGCTAGTAATGTACAGGGTGATCAGCCCCAGCATTTT. The encoded protein is CSASNVQGDQPQHF.